Below, one T cell receptor beta chain is given with its context. The CDR3 has 14 residues. Trimming at V came to 4 bases and at J to 2 bases, leaving 5 bases not matched to a gene. CDR1 is LNHDA and CDR2 is SQIVND in the germline V gene (reference sequence). In the original processing: Estimated nucleated cell counts came from reference gene primer amplification. Measured with immunoSEQ multiplex PCR; TCRdb has only the in-frame clones, and not every one. V and J calls and clone size are those listed in that table; D and trimming were worked out from the DNA. The sample carries 400,000 or so clones, around 86% recorded once. This entry comes from a study of blood T cell repertoires in COVID-19. Overall study context: PBMCs, B-cell-depleted T cells, or T cells provided the cDNA or gDNA that made up the material.

The genes are TRBV19 and TRBJ2-7, with 7 nucleotides matching TRBD1. The TCR originated in a human donor in a cohort sampled during active COVID-19. The material sequenced was peripheral blood. The CDR3 coding sequence is TGTGCCAGTAGTAACCGGGACAGCCCCTACGAGCAGTACTTC. This sequence encodes CASSNRDSPYEQYF.